Shown below are 8 T cell receptor beta chains from a single sample sequenced in a study of OX40 agonist ivuxolimab in advanced cancers. The protocol was immunoSEQ multiplex PCR, while the TCRdb copy is restricted to in-frame clones and leaves out a portion. The profile covers about 68,000 clones, with roughly nine tenths appearing a single time and around 0.28% taken by the ten largest. Material: CD4+ or CD8+ T cells sorted from blood, obtained in a trial of the OX40 agonist ivuxolimab. These receptors were collected from an adult with an advanced solid tumor such as melanoma, head and neck, liver or kidney cancer.

This chain joins TRBV6-6 and TRBJ1-3; TRBD1 might be the D (6 bases). The V end lost 0 bases, the J end lost 1 base, and 7 bases lay between the germline ends. CDR1 is MNHNY, CDR2 SVGAGI, per germline (reference sequence). The CDR3 is 15 amino acids. The CDR3 sequence: CASSYSRGSGNTIYF. DNA for the CDR3: TGTGCCAGCAGTTACTCGAGGGGGTCTGGAAACACCATATATTTT.

The chain joins TRBV10-3 to TRBJ2-7; the D is unclear. The ends were cut back, 4 bases at V and 1 base at J, with 5 bases in the middle. Germline CDR1 is ENHRY and CDR2 is SYGVKD. This CDR3 region has 12 residues. The DNA of the CDR3 is TGTGCCATCAGTGTTGATTCCTACGAGCAGTACTTC. Translating it yields CAISVDSYEQYF.

The chain has TRBV6-5 and TRBJ1-2; 9 bases match TRBD1. The CDR3 totals 13 residues. Germline-derived CDR1 and CDR2 are MNHEY and SVGAGI. V shed 6 bases and J 6 bases; nucleotides not matched to a gene: 5. CDR3 in amino acids: CASRPQGANGYTF. The CDR3 nucleotides read TGTGCCAGCAGGCCACAGGGGGCGAATGGCTACACCTTC.

This sequence joins TRBV10-1 and TRBJ2-1; 7 bases map to TRBD2. CDR3 length: 17 residues. V gave up 6 bases and J gave up 5 bases; unmatched junction bases: 16. Germline V gene sequence: CDR1 WNHNN, CDR2 SYGVQD (reference sequence). The CDR3 here is CASSLSSGLGSNNEQFF. Here the CDR3 DNA reads TGCGCCAGCAGCCTTTCGTCCGGACTAGGTAGCAACAATGAGCAGTTCTTC.

The chain employs TRBV21-1 and TRBJ2-1; the table gives TRBD2 as D, unverified against the DNA. TRBV21-1 is termed a pseudogene. CDR3 length: 17 amino acids. The CDR3 DNA is TGTGCCAGCAGCAAAACCCGGGGGGGAAATTGCTACAATGAGCAGTTCTTC. Residues: CASSKTRGGNCYNEQFF.

The gene calls are TRBV7-9 and TRBJ1-1, with D unclear. Germline CDR1 reads SEHNR; CDR2 reads FQNEAQ (reference sequence). V lost 4 bases and J lost 10, with 13 bases in between. The CDR3 length is 12 residues. CDR3 loop: CASSSEVRPAFF. CDR3 nucleotide sequence: TGTGCCAGCAGCTCCGAAGTGCGACCAGCTTTCTTT. Looking up the rest from reference TRBV7-9 and TRBJ1-1 gives the full variable domain: DTGVSQNPRHKITKRGQNVTFRCDPISEHNRLYWYRQTLGQGPEFLTYFQNEAQLEKSRLLSDRFSAERPKGSFSTLEIQRTEQGDSAMYLCASSSEVRPAFFGQGTRLTVV.

This sequence joins TRBV7-6 and TRBJ2-2; 10 bases are a match to TRBD2. In germline, CDR1 is SGHVS, CDR2 FNYEAQ. After removal of 5 bases from V and 1 base from J, the junction contained 1 base not matched to a gene. The CDR3 is 15 residues long. CDR3 residues: CASSRLAGNTGELFF. CDR3 nucleotides: TGTGCCAGCAGCAGACTAGCGGGGAACACCGGGGAGCTGTTTTTT.

The J gene is TRBJ1-3, the V gene TRBV7-9; 7 bases are a match to TRBD1. Germline CDR1 and CDR2: SEHNR and FQNEAQ (reference sequence). The CDR3 covers 15 residues. Trimming took 7 bases from V and 0 from J; bases not matched to a gene: 6. In nucleotides, the CDR3 is TGTGCCAGCATCCCCCCAGGGGGCTCTGGAAACACCATATATTTT. It is translated as CASIPPGGSGNTIYF.